Given below is one T cell receptor (beta chain) in context. The specificity of this receptor is unknown. Base qualities are not recorded, but no much larger clone differs from it by a single base. Library method: 5' RACE. The reads were generated on an Illumina HiSeq 2500. A second PCR of about 7 to 12 cycles was run with a J-beta primer mix and a sample-barcoded 5' primer. Each TCR beta cDNA molecule received a unique molecular identifier from a template-switch 5' adaptor carrying 12 random nucleotides. Each sample yielded at least 2.5 million CDR3-containing paired-end reads. All of the RNA was converted into first-strand cDNA using the Mint cDNA synthesis kit, with a TRBC-specific oligonucleotide serving as the primer. Following uracil-DNA glycosylase treatment, all cDNA underwent a first 18-cycle PCR with the universal primers M1SS and BC2_uni_R. As for the original processing: Normalization of each sample was performed by random selection of 1 million high-quality reads, each carrying a distinct molecular identifier. Instead of being binned into consensus sequences, reads that shared molecular identifiers were thrown out. MiTCR, run with a Q25 quality threshold and the strictest error-elimination algorithm, handled CDR3 identification, clonotype clustering and error correction. A nonparametric unseen species model with Euler transformation was used to estimate a lower bound on total TCR beta diversity. The raw public data were reprocessed by TCRdb itself: fastp quality trimming at Q25, MiXCR clonotype calling, in-frame beta chains only. Rows matching on CDR3 protein sequence are summarized as one entry with the most common DNA and genes. None of the V and J calls come from the authors' own analysis; TCRdb made them. This sample lists 700,000 to 950,000 distinct CDR3 sequences; 55% to 75% were detected once. The ten largest clones represent roughly 22% of the sample.

The donors were roughly 38 Caucasian individuals from Russia, aged roughly 6 to 100 years, who were systemically healthy. Ten milliliters of peripheral blood were drawn from each donor into EDTA-treated Vacutainer tubes. Ficoll-Paque density-gradient centrifugation was used to isolate PBMCs, with at least 7 million obtained per sample. Total RNA was extracted from PBMCs with Trizol reagent, with at least 6 micrograms obtained per sample. The percentages of naive CD45RAhigh/CD27high T cells were determined by flow cytometry on a PBMC aliquot from every donor. The data were obtained in a study of blood T cells in healthy people across ages (dated by TCRdb to between 2015 and 2017). Context from the whole study: In model experiments, template switching captured roughly one uniquely barcoded TCR beta cDNA molecule for every two T cells. Using deep sequencing normalized with unique cDNA molecular identifiers, the study measured how TCR beta repertoire diversity changes with age. Donors of different ages were randomly distributed across sequencing lanes to avoid experimental bias. Two additional independent replicas of 1 million unique cDNA reads from the same blood draw were analyzed for two donors (one aged 18 to 30 and one aged 80 or older). The donors were divided into four age groups: young (average roughly 15 years), middle-aged (roughly 42), aged (62) and long-lived (82).

Results and caveats for the whole study, not just this receptor: Total diversity estimates from one million sequenced T cells were considered lower bounds and underestimates. As age increased, observed TCR beta diversity per million T cells dropped in a roughly linear way, and a significant reduction was already evident by age 40. Observed TCR beta diversity correlated strongly with the percentage of naive T cells measured by flow cytometry. The CMV infection status of donors was not known, potentially confounding age-related changes in expanded clonotypes. Bulk unsorted PBMC profiling prevented conclusive comparison of naive and antigen-experienced compartments. The long-lived group showed more naive CD4+ T cells, fewer expanded clones and increased TCR diversity than the aged group, suggesting age selection.

This sequence originates from a man between 25 and 39 years old in good health. The sample comprised blood.

The base sequence is TGTGCCACCAGGGGGGAAGGGAACCATGAGCAGTTCTTC. It translates to CATRGEGNHEQFF. The chain is made from TRBV15 and TRBJ2-1; the D segment is perhaps TRBD1 or TRBD2, each sharing 5 matched bases. As encoded in the germline V gene (reference sequence), CDR1 is LNHNV while CDR2 is YYDKDF. V is cut by 6 bases and J by 8 bases, and the space between the germline ends is 14 bases. The CDR3 starts with the cysteine, ends with the phenylalanine, and has 13 residues. Just the 39-base CDR3 DNA is kept, in frame starting at base 1.